Shown below are 3 T cell receptor beta chains from a single sample sequenced in a study of blood T cell repertoires in COVID-19. TCRdb's table, derived via immunoSEQ multiplex PCR, lists solely in-frame clones and lacks some. The table includes over 80,000 clones, about nine tenths detected once. Sequencing input: peripheral blood. These receptors were taken from a man in his fifties or sixties with acute or convalescent COVID-19.

The chain joins TRBV9 to TRBJ1-4, with unresolved D. The germline V gene encodes CDR1 SGDLS and CDR2 YYNGEE. V was cut by 4 bases and J by 0 bases, with 13 bases left in between. The CDR3 runs to 16 residues. The CDR3: CASSPSLSATNEKLFF. In DNA, the CDR3 is TGTGCCAGCAGCCCATCACTCAGCGCAACTAATGAAAAACTGTTTTTT.

The chain has TRBV30 and TRBJ2-1, with D possibly being TRBD2 (5 bases). CDR1 GTSNPN and CDR2 SVGIG come from the germline V gene (reference sequence). Trimming took off 4 bases at V and 10 bases at J, with 14 bases between the two ends. This CDR3 is 12 amino acids long. The CDR3 region has the DNA TGTGCCTGGATATCGAGGGTGCGCGAGCAGTTCTTC. As protein: CAWISRVREQFF.

V gene TRBV3-1 (or the pseudogene TRBV3-2) combines with J gene TRBJ1-2; TRBD1 might be the D (5 bases). V was shortened by 2 bases and J by 5 bases, with 15 bases between the two germline ends. Germline loops: CDR1 LGHDT, CDR2 YNNKEL (reference sequence). The CDR3 consists of 15 residues. CDR3 in amino acids: CASSQSIGQGYGYTF. The CDR3 DNA reads as TGTGCCAGCAGCCAAAGTATCGGGCAGGGTTATGGCTACACCTTC.